This TCR beta chain was identified during a study of blood T cell repertoires in COVID-19. In the original analysis: Researchers report that nucleated cell counts were estimated from reference gene primer amplification. The repertoire was sequenced with immunoSEQ multiplex PCR; TCRdb's copy has only in-frame clones and lacks some. V, J and clone size are those of that table, while D and trimming were read from the DNA. The table shows roughly 430,000 clones, with nearly 90% occurring only once. With regard to this clone: The sample holds other DNA sequences that translate to the same CDR3.

Germline CDR1 MNHNS, CDR2 SASEGT. V lost 3 bases and J 0 bases, leaving 5 bases between the germline ends. The CDR3 consists of 13 residues. Someone with COVID-19 had been met by exposed participants within 2 weeks before study entry. This TCR was recovered from a young woman who had been exposed to COVID-19. The chain links TRBV6-1 to TRBJ1-2; no firm D call. Sequencing was performed on PBMCs or T cells enriched from blood (not recorded which). CDR3 sequence reads: CASSDGANYGYTF. CDR3 bases: TGTGCCAGCAGTGACGGTGCTAACTATGGCTACACCTTC.